This record looks at one TCR beta chain sequence and its context. The DNA is omitted, as the CDR3 cannot be located on it reliably, and the CDR3 follows TCRdb's listing. In the original analysis: The authors estimated nucleated cell counts from reference gene primer amplification. Clones were read by immunoSEQ multiplex PCR, and TCRdb kept only the in-frame ones, dropping some. V and J calls and clone size are as listed in that table; D and trimming were resolved from the DNA. Counted here are 95,000 to 150,000 clones, approximately 80% occurring once; the ten biggest clones make up about 4.5%. The source of the sample is a study of blood T cell repertoires in COVID-19. About the research overall: The United States, Italy and Spain were the sources of the acute and convalescent COVID-19 samples. PBMCs, B-cell-depleted T cells, or T cells provided the cDNA or gDNA that made up the material.

From germline, CDR1 is SGHDT and CDR2 YYEEEE. The CDR3 is 15 amino acids in total, end residues counted. Sequences were obtained from peripheral blood. This rearrangement joins TRBV5-6 to TRBJ1-5; the table's D call TRBD1 went unverified against the DNA. The TCR was taken from a woman in her 70s with acute or convalescent COVID-19. CDR3 loop: CASSLGGTGDLRQHF.